This TCR beta chain was obtained from a study of control samples from healthy donors and cancer patients. Trimming shortened V by 5 bases and J by 0 bases, and 11 bases separated the two germline ends. The germline V gene encodes CDR1 SEHNR and CDR2 FQNEAQ (reference sequence). CDR3 length equals 15 residues. Sequencing used immunoSEQ multiplex PCR; TCRdb keeps in-frame clones, though not all of them. The table includes roughly 180,000 clones, 94% detected once. The chain carries TRBV7-9 and TRBJ2-1; D is perhaps TRBD1 or TRBD2 (5 bases each). Sequenced material: blood. This sequence originates from a woman aged 18-35 years in good health. The CDR3 protein is CASSTGTVSYNEQFF. The CDR3 coding sequence is TGTGCCAGCAGCACCGGGACGGTCTCCTACAATGAGCAGTTCTTC.